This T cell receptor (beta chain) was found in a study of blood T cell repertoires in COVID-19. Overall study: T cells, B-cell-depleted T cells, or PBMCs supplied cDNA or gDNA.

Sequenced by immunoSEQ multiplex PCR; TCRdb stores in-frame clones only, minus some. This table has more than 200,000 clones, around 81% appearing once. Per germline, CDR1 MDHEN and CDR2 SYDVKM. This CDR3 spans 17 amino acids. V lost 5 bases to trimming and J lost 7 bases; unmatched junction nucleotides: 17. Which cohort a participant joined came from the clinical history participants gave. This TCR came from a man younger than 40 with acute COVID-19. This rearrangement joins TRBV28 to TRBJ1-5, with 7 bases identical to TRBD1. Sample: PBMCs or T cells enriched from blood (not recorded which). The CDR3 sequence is CASSTRDSRAPTQPQHF. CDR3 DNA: TGTGCCAGCAGTACCCGGGACAGCCGGGCACCTACCCAGCCCCAGCATTTT. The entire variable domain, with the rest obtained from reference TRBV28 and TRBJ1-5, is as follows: DVKVTQSSRYLVKRTGEKVFLECVQDMDHENMFWYRQDPGLGLRLIYFSYDVKMKEKGDIPEGYSVSREKKERFSLILESASTNQTSMYLCASSTRDSRAPTQPQHFGDGTRLSIL.